This record covers a single TCR beta chain. This sample stems from a study of CD8 T cells in ankylosing spondylitis. MiXCR, applied by TCRdb to the 5' RACE reads, yields one record per CDR3 protein. The table lists about 340,000 distinct CDR3 sequences, approximately 14% of them singletons, with around 0.99% in the top ten. CDR1 and CDR2 from the germline V gene are LNHDA and SQIVND (reference sequence). V lost 4 bases and J 4 bases, leaving 11 bases between the germline ends. This CDR3 has 14 amino acids. The sequenced sample was blood, either unsorted or a sorted T cell fraction (not recorded which). The source is a male donor with ankylosing spondylitis or in good health (not recorded which). This chain links TRBV19 with TRBJ1-5; possible D gene TRBD1, 5 bases. CDR3 amino acids: CASSSERGNQPQHF. The CDR3 nucleotides are TGTGCCAGTAGTAGTGAAAGGGGAAATCAGCCCCAGCATTTT.